This note documents a single T cell receptor beta chain sequence. This sample stems from a study of blood T cell repertoires in COVID-19. Original methodology: By means of reference gene primer amplification, nucleated cell counts were estimated. Produced via immunoSEQ multiplex PCR; TCRdb's table is partial and in-frame only. V and J calls and clone size are copied from that table; D and trimming were computed from the DNA. There are about 58,000 clones in the sample; about 83% occur only once, and roughly 4.7% lies in the top ten. Trimming pared 1 base from V and 5 bases from J, leaving 15 bases between. Per germline, CDR1 SGHAT and CDR2 FQNNGV. The CDR3 length is 15 residues.

The sequence was obtained from a man aged 40-55 years with active COVID-19. J is TRBJ2-7 and V is TRBV11-2, with D possibly being TRBD2 (6 bases). Sequencing was performed on peripheral blood. CDR3 in DNA: TGTGCCAGCAGCTTAGTGATAGGTGGGAGGCACGAGCAGTACTTC. Protein sequence: CASSLVIGGRHEQYF.